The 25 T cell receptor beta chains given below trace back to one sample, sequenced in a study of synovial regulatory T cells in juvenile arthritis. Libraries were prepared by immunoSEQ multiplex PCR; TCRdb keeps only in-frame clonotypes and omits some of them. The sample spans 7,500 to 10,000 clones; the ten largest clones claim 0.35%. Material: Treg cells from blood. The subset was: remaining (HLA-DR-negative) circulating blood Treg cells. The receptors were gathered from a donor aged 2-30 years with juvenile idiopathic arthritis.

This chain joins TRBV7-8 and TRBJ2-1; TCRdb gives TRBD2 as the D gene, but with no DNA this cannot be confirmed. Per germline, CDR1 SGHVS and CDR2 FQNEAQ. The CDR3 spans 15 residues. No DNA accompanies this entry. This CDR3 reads CASSHRTSGLNEQFF.

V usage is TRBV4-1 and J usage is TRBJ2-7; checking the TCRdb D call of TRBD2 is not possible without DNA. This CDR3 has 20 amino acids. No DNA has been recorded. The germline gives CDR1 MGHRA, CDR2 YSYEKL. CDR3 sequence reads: CASSQRFRGLAVFSSYEQYF.

CDR3 loop: CASSFVRDIYTF. The chain combines TRBV5-6 with TRBJ1-2; the TCRdb D gene call, TRBD1, has no DNA to confirm it. Germline-derived CDR1 and CDR2 are SGHDT and YYEEEE. This CDR3 region has 12 residues. Nucleotide data are not available.

CDR3: CASSGYRVPEAFF. The chain joins TRBV6-1 to TRBJ1-1; as DNA is missing, the TRBD1 call by TCRdb cannot be tested. CDR3 length: 13 amino acids. No DNA is listed. CDR1 is MNHNS, CDR2 SASEGT, per germline.

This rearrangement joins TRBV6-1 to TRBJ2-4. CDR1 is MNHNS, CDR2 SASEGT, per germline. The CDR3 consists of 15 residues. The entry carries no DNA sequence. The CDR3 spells CATWGREIAKNIQYF.

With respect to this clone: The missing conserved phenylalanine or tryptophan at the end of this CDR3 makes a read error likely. CDR3: CASSQYRDLC. The chain combines TRBV23-1 with TRBJ2-7; TCRdb picks TRBD1, but there is no DNA to check that call. TRBV23-1 is given ORF status, its function remaining uncertain. The CDR3 runs 10 residues. No DNA was logged.

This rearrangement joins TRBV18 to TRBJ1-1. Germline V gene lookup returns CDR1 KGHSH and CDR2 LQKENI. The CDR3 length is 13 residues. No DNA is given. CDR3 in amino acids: CASSPRENTEAFF.

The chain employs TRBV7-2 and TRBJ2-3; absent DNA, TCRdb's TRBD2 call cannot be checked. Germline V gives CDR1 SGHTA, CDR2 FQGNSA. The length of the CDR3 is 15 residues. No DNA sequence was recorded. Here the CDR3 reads CASSLRAGGPDTQYF. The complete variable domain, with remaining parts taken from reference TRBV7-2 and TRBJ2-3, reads GAGVSQSPSNKVTEKGKDVELRCDPISGHTALYWYRQSLGQGLEFLIYFQGNSAPDKSGLPSDRFSAERTGGSVSTLTIQRTQQEDSAVYLCASSLRAGGPDTQYFGPGTRLTVL.

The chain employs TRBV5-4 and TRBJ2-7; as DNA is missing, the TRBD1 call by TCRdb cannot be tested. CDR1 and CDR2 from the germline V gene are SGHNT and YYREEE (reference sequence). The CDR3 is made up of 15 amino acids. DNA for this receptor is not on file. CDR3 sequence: CASSLAGGQSYEQYF.

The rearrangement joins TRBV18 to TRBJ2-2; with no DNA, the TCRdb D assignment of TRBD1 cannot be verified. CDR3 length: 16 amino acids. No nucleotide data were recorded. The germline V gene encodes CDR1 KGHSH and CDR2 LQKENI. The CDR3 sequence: CASSPSLGTELGELFF.

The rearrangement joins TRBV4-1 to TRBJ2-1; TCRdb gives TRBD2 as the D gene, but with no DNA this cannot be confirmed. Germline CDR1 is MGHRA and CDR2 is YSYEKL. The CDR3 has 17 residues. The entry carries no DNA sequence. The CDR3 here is CASSQGETPPLGNEQFF.

The CDR3 loop reads CATGQGRGANVLTF. The chain carries TRBV27 and TRBJ2-6; checking the TCRdb D call of TRBD1 is not possible without DNA. The CDR3 is 14 amino acids. The DNA is unrecorded. From germline, CDR1 is MNHEY and CDR2 SMNVEV (reference sequence). The full variable domain, with the rest looked up from reference TRBV27 and TRBJ2-6, is EAQVTQNPRYLITVTGKKLTVTCSQNMNHEYMSWYRQDPGLGLRQIYYSMNVEVTDKGDVPEGYKVSRKEKRNFPLILESPSPNQTSLYFCATGQGRGANVLTFGAGSRLTVL.

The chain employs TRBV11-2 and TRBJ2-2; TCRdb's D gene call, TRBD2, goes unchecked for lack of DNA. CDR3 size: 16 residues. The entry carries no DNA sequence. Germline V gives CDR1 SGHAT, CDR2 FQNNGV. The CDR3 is CASSASSGMGTGELFF.

CDR3 in amino acids: CASSEGTNTEAFF. The J gene is TRBJ1-1, the V gene TRBV6-1. The CDR3 sequence is 13 residues long. Only the protein is on record. Per the germline V gene, CDR1 is MNHNS and CDR2 is SASEGT.

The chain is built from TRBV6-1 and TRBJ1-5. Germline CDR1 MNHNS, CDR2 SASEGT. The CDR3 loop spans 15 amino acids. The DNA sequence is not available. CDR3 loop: CASSRRGNSNQPQHF.

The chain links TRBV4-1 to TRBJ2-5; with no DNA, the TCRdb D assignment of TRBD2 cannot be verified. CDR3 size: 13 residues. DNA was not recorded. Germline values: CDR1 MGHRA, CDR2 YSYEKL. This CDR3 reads CASSQDSQETQYF.

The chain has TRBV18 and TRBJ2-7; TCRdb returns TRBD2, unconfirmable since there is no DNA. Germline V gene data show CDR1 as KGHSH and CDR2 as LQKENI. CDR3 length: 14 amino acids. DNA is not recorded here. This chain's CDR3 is CASSPTLANYEQYF.

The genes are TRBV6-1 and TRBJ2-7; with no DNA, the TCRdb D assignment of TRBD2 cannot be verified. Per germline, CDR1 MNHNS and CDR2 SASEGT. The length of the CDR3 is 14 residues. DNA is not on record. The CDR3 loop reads CASSEFLAVYEQYF.

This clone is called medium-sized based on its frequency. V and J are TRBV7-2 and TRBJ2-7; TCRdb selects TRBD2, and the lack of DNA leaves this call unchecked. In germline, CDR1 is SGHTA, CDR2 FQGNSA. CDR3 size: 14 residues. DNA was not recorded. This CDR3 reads CASSLLAGAYEQYF.

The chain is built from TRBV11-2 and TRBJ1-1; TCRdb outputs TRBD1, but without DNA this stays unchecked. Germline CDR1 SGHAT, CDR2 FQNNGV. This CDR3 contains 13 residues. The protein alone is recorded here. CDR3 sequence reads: CASSLIRGTEAFF.

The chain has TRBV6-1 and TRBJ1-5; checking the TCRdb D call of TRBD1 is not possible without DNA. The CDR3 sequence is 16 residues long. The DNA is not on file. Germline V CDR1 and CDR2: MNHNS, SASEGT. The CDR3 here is CASSEAVGRIGQPQHF.

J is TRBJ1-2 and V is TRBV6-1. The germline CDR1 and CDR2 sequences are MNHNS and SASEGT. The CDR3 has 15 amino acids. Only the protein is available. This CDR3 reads CASSEALWNYYGYTF.

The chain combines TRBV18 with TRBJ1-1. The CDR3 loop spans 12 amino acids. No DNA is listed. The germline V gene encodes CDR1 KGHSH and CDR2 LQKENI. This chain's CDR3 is CASSPGPAEAFF.

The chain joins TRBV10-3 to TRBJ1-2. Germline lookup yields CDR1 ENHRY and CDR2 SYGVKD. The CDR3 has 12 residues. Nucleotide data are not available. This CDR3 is CAISEFGGRYTF.

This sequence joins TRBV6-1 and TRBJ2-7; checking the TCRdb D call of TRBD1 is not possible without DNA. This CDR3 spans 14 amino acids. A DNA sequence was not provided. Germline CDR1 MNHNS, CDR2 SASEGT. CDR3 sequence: CASMPTGGSYEQYF.